A single sample gave rise to the 8 T cell receptor beta chains below, sequenced in a study of blood T cell repertoires in COVID-19. Sequencing was performed with immunoSEQ multiplex PCR; in TCRdb, only in-frame clones are kept and a portion is missing. The sample contains more than 200,000 clones, 70% to 90% of which appear only once. The specimen sequenced was PBMCs or T cells enriched from blood (not recorded which). These receptors were collected from a woman between 50 and 59 years old who had recovered from COVID-19.

CDR3 nucleotides: TGTGCCAGAAGATCAATCTTCGGGACTAGGAAAGATGGAGGATCCTACAATGAGCAGTTCTTC. This codes for CARRSIFGTRKDGGSYNEQFF. The chain employs TRBV5-3 and TRBJ2-1; TRBD2 matches at 8 bases. TRBV5-3 is an ORF, and what it does is uncertain. V shed 5 bases, J shed 1 base, and the junction held 23 bases outside the gene matches. The CDR3 has 21 residues.

This chain links TRBV12-3 or TRBV12-4 with TRBJ1-2; no reliable D call. Trimming left V 2 bases short and J 7 bases short, with 11 bases between. The CDR3 loop spans 13 amino acids. The CDR3 DNA sequence: TGTGCCAGCAGTTTATTGGGCTTGGGTGGCTACACCTTC. This encodes CASSLLGLGGYTF.

The count of this clone is one. The chain couples TRBV5-6 to TRBJ1-1; D possibly corresponds to TRBD1 (5 bases). Trimming removed 4 bases from V and 1 base from J, with 8 bases in between. The CDR3 totals 13 residues. Looked up from germline, CDR1 is SGHDT and CDR2 is YYEEEE. Written as DNA, the CDR3 is TGTGCCAGCAGCACCACAGGGAACACTGAAGCTTTCTTT. Translation: CASSTTGNTEAFF.

The rearrangement links TRBV10-3 to TRBJ2-3, with D perhaps TRBD2 (8 bases). Trimming removed 6 bases from V and 0 bases from J, with 19 bases in between. There are 17 residues in the CDR3. Germline V CDR1 and CDR2: ENHRY, SYGVKD. The DNA of the CDR3 is TGTGCCATCAGCGACAGGGTGGCTAGCGGGAGCACAGATACGCAGTATTTT. This encodes CAISDRVASGSTDTQYF.

The CDR3 protein is CASRAGGLLETQYF. CDR3 DNA: TGTGCCAGTAGAGCGGGAGGTCTTTTGGAGACCCAGTACTTC. This chain links TRBV19 with TRBJ2-5; 9 bases fit TRBD2. CDR3 length: 14 residues. Looked up from germline, CDR1 is LNHDA and CDR2 is SQIVND (reference sequence). J was trimmed by 5 bases and V by 6 bases; bases with no gene match: 7.

The chain is built from TRBV28 and TRBJ1-4; D unclear. The germline gives CDR1 MDHEN, CDR2 SYDVKM. V lost 5 bases and J 7 bases, leaving 8 bases between the germline ends. This CDR3 comprises 12 residues. In DNA form, the CDR3 reads TGTGCCAGCAGTATTGCGGGTGAAAAACTGTTTTTT. This encodes CASSIAGEKLFF. Together with reference TRBV28 and TRBJ1-4, the CDR3 gives the full variable domain: DVKVTQSSRYLVKRTGEKVFLECVQDMDHENMFWYRQDPGLGLRLIYFSYDVKMKEKGDIPEGYSVSREKKERFSLILESASTNQTSMYLCASSIAGEKLFFGSGTQLSVL.

This clone was picked up one time. The chain carries TRBV2 and TRBJ2-5; tentative D call: TRBD1 (5 bases). CDR1 and CDR2 (germline): SNHLY, FYNNEI. CDR3 length equals 13 residues. Trimming shortened V by 5 bases and J by 1 base, and 8 bases separated the two germline ends. The CDR3 DNA is TGTGCCAGCAGTCCCGACAGCCAAGAGACCCAGTACTTC. It encodes CASSPDSQETQYF.

The chain joins TRBV7-2 to TRBJ2-7; the match to TRBD2 covers 9 bases. This CDR3 is built from 18 residues. V lost 1 base to trimming and J lost 4 bases; unmatched junction nucleotides: 14. Germline-derived CDR1 and CDR2 are SGHTA and FQGNSA. The CDR3, as DNA: TGTGCCAGCAGCTTAGAGGGGGTAGCGGGAGTGTTTGGTTACGAGCAGTACTTC. Protein: CASSLEGVAGVFGYEQYF.